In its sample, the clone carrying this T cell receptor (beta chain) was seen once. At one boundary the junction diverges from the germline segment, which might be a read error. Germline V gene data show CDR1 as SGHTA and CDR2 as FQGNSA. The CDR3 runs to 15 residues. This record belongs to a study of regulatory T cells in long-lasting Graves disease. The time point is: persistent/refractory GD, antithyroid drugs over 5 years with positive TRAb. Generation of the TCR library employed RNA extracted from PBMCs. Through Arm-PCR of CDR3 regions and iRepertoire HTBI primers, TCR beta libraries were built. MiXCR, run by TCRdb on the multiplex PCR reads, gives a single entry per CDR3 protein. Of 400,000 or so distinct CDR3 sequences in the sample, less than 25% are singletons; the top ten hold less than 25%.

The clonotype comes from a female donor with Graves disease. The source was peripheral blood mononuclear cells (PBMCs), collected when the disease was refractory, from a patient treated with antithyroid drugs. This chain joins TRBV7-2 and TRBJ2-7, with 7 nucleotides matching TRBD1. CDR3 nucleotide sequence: TGTGCCAGCAGCTTAGAGTTAGGGACAGCCTACAAGCAGTACTTC. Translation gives CASSLELGTAYKQYF.